This is a list of T cell receptor beta chains from one sample in a study of shared clonotypes between healthy human individuals. TCRdb's copy holds only in-frame clones and misses some; the assay was immunoSEQ multiplex PCR. The sample lists 2,500,000 or so clones; 85% to 95% were seen once. Sequenced: naive CD4+ T cells from PBMCs. The receptors were gathered from a man between 18 and 35 years old in good health. Some clones in this sample may be carry-over from other donors' samples. CDR3s include the opening cysteine and the closing phenylalanine or tryptophan. Fields, in order: V gene, J gene, CDR3 protein.

V: TRBV6-5; J: TRBJ1-5; CDR3: CASSYRPFQSPQHF
V: TRBV5-4; J: TRBJ2-7; CDR3: CASSTAERITSYEQYF
V: TRBV7-3; J: TRBJ2-1; CDR3: CASSPGTSGDSYNEQFF
V: TRBV7-3; J: TRBJ1-4; CDR3: CASSIGPGEKLFF
V: TRBV18; J: TRBJ2-2; CDR3: CASSPLQGNTGELFF
V: TRBV5-4; J: TRBJ2-5; CDR3: CALLNRDSTQETQYF
V: TRBV9; J: TRBJ2-3; CDR3: CASSATSLAVTQYF
V: TRBV29-1; J: TRBJ2-3; CDR3: CSVLGAGTDTQYF
V: TRBV9; J: TRBJ2-7; CDR3: CASSVRTAYEQYF
V: TRBV6-5; J: TRBJ1-2; CDR3: CASSKGQGYPDGYTF
V: TRBV11-2; J: TRBJ1-3; CDR3: CASSPLGVASSSGNTIYF
V: TRBV7-8; J: TRBJ2-2; CDR3: CASSLRGTSNTGELFF
V: TRBV19; J: TRBJ1-5; CDR3: CASSQPDQPQHF
V: TRBV15; J: TRBJ2-3; CDR3: CATSVGDTQYF
V: TRBV27; J: TRBJ1-5; CDR3: CASPVSVGARDNQPQHF
V: TRBV27; J: TRBJ2-7; CDR3: CASSFGTGSSYEQYF
V: TRBV20-1; J: TRBJ2-1; CDR3: CSATRDNEQFF
V: TRBV11-3; J: TRBJ2-1; CDR3: CASSFNGREQFF
V: TRBV28; J: TRBJ2-6; CDR3: CASSSSLGAGGANVLTF
V: TRBV9; J: TRBJ2-3; CDR3: CASRAGTGTDTQYF
V: TRBV5-5; J: TRBJ2-1; CDR3: CASTVKGRPANEQFF
V: TRBV5-4; J: TRBJ2-2; CDR3: CASSFQGNTGELFF
V: TRBV19; J: TRBJ2-7; CDR3: CASSIGREYEQYF
V: TRBV4-1; J: TRBJ1-3; CDR3: CASSQVTVNTIYF
V: TRBV5-1; J: TRBJ1-2; CDR3: CASSEGPALYGYTF
V: TRBV21-1; J: TRBJ2-7; CDR3: CASDRSAGDYEQYF
V: TRBV10-3; J: TRBJ1-1; CDR3: CAITRDIYTEAFF
V: TRBV5-5; J: TRBJ2-1; CDR3: CASSLALGFGLVSYNEQFF
V: TRBV28; J: TRBJ1-3; CDR3: CASSSGGTGNTIYF
V: TRBV5-1; J: TRBJ1-1; CDR3: CASSFLGQKNTEAFF
V: TRBV9; J: TRBJ2-1; CDR3: CASSVSKRDGLNEQFF
V: TRBV28; J: TRBJ1-5; CDR3: CASSLWAGNSNQPQHF
V: TRBV9; J: TRBJ2-3; CDR3: CASSTDKDTQYF